Following are 24 T cell receptor beta chains from one sample sequenced in a study of blood T cell repertoires in COVID-19. Clones were read by immunoSEQ multiplex PCR, and TCRdb kept only the in-frame ones, dropping some. Of about 140,000 clones listed, about four fifths are singletons. Sequences were obtained from peripheral blood. Every receptor here comes from a human donor in a cohort sampled during active COVID-19.

This chain links TRBV5-1 with TRBJ1-3; D is perhaps TRBD1 (6 bases). V shed 1 base and J shed 3 bases, with 23 bases lying between them. The CDR3 is made up of 19 amino acids. CDR1 SGHRS and CDR2 YFSETQ come from the germline V gene. Written as DNA, the CDR3 is TGCGCCAGCAGCTTGACGGCCGGGAGGGGACAAACCCTTGGAAACACCATATATTTT. Amino acids: CASSLTAGRGQTLGNTIYF.

Concerning this clone: The junction departs from the called germline gene at one end, perhaps through a read error. This rearrangement joins TRBV28 to TRBJ1-3; weak D call: TRBD1 (5 bases). The CDR3 sequence is 11 residues long. Looked up from germline, CDR1 is MDHEN and CDR2 is SYDVKM. The CDR3 sequence is CASRGDFPVHF. Here the CDR3 DNA reads TGTGCCAGCAGGGGGGACTTTCCCGTGCATTTT. The whole variable domain, filled in from reference TRBV28 and TRBJ1-3, reads DVKVTQSSRYLVKRTGEKVFLECVQDMDHENMFWYRQDPGLGLRLIYFSYDVKMKEKGDIPEGYSVSREKKERFSLILESASTNQTSMYLCASRGDFPVHFGEGSWLTVV.

The chain has TRBV5-8 and TRBJ1-5; D may be TRBD1 (6 bases). This CDR3 is 15 amino acids long. Germline V gene sequence: CDR1 SGHTS, CDR2 YDEGEE. V lost 6 bases to trimming and J lost 2 bases, with 15 bases between them. The CDR3 coding sequence is TGTGCCAGCACCCTAGCGGGGGGCGGCAATCAGCCCCAGCATTTT. It translates to CASTLAGGGNQPQHF.

The rearrangement joins TRBV4-3 to TRBJ1-4, with D possibly matching TRBD1 (5 bases). Per germline, CDR1 LGHNA and CDR2 YSLEER. The CDR3 extends over 15 amino acids. Trimming left V 4 bases short and J 8 bases short, with 17 bases between. The CDR3 DNA is TGCGCCAGCAGCCTAGCAGGGTTAGCGGGGGAAAAACTGTTTTTT. Its protein product is CASSLAGLAGEKLFF.

The chain couples TRBV7-6 to TRBJ2-1, with unresolved D. The CDR3 covers 12 residues. Per germline, CDR1 SGHVS and CDR2 FNYEAQ. Trimming took 1 base from V and 7 from J, leaving 5 bases between them. This CDR3 is CASSLGANEQFF. CDR3 bases: TGTGCCAGCAGCTTAGGGGCTAATGAGCAGTTCTTC.

This chain joins TRBV11-3 and TRBJ2-1; tentatively, D is TRBD2 (6 bases). There are 16 residues in the CDR3. Germline CDR1 reads SGHNT; CDR2 reads YENEEA. Trimming took 5 bases from V and 10 from J, leaving 24 bases between them. The CDR3 DNA sequence: TGTGCCAGCAGCCCCCGTCCGGGAGCACAGCGCTCCGAGCAGTTCTTC. This codes for CASSPRPGAQRSEQFF.

In its sample, this clone was seen a few times. The V gene is TRBV7-3, the J gene TRBJ2-2, with 7 bases aligning to TRBD1. The CDR3 has 14 amino acids. Germline CDR1 is SGHTA and CDR2 is FQGTGA. Unmatched junction bases numbered 9, after V lost 7 bases and J lost 7 bases. CDR3 sequence reads: CASTRDRVGGELFF. CDR3 DNA sequence: TGTGCCAGCACCCGAGACAGGGTTGGCGGGGAGCTGTTTTTT.

The rearrangement links TRBV5-5 to TRBJ2-3; weak D call: TRBD2 (7 bases). Trimming took off 1 base at V and 5 bases at J, with 11 bases between the two ends. Germline-derived CDR1 and CDR2 are SGHKS and YYEKEE (reference sequence). This CDR3 comprises 14 residues. The CDR3 DNA sequence: TGTGCCAGCAGCTTGAGGGGGGGCGGAGATACGCAGTATTTT. Protein sequence: CASSLRGGGDTQYF.

V and J are TRBV18 and TRBJ2-3; D remains unclear. The CDR3 spans 17 residues. Trimming cost V 2 bases and J 0 bases, with 15 bases left between them. Germline V lookup: CDR1 KGHSH, CDR2 LQKENI. CDR3 sequence reads: CASSPLPTGSSTDTQYF. In DNA, the CDR3 is TGTGCCAGCTCACCATTACCGACTGGATCTAGCACAGATACGCAGTATTTT.

The chain couples TRBV7-2 to TRBJ1-2; the D is unclear. The V end lost 2 bases, the J end lost 4 bases, and 14 bases lay between the germline ends. The CDR3 length is 15 residues. Germline CDR1 reads SGHTA; CDR2 reads FQGNSA. This chain's CDR3 is CASSLNQAATYGYTF. The CDR3 region has the DNA TGTGCCAGCAGCTTAAATCAAGCAGCGACCTATGGCTACACCTTC.

V is TRBV12-3 or TRBV12-4 and J is TRBJ2-7; 7 nucleotides agree with TRBD1. The CDR3 runs 12 residues. With 5 bases clipped from V and 5 bases from J, the junction kept 3 bases outside the gene matches. The CDR3 sequence is CASSRGGDEQYF. The CDR3 bases are TGTGCCAGCAGTCGAGGGGGCGACGAGCAGTACTTC.

This clone was observed a single time. This chain uses TRBV24-1 with TRBJ2-2, with TRBD1 identical over 10 bases. Per the germline V gene, CDR1 is KGHDR and CDR2 is SFDVKD. This CDR3 is built from 17 residues. V dropped 6 bases and J dropped 3; count of bases not matched to a gene: 9. CDR3 protein: CATSPAPGQGYTGELFF. CDR3 nucleotide sequence: TGTGCCACCAGTCCCGCCCCGGGACAGGGGTACACCGGGGAGCTGTTTTTT.

The V and J genes are TRBV11-2 and TRBJ2-7, with a possible D match to TRBD1 (5 bases). Per germline, CDR1 SGHAT and CDR2 FQNNGV. The CDR3 is 16 amino acids. Trimming pared 7 bases from V and 3 bases from J, leaving 22 bases between. The CDR3 sequence is CASTTYRGHKFYEQYF. The CDR3 DNA reads TGTGCCAGCACCACCTACCGAGGACATAAGTTCTACGAGCAGTACTTC. The variable domain in full, with the rest retrieved from reference TRBV11-2 and TRBJ2-7, is EAGVAQSPRYKIIEKRQSVAFWCNPISGHATLYWYQQILGQGPKLLIQFQNNGVVDDSQLPKDRFSAERLKGVDSTLKIQPAKLEDSAVYLCASTTYRGHKFYEQYFGPGTRLTVT.

The chain has TRBV19 and TRBJ2-2; maybe TRBD1 (6 bases). V was trimmed by 7 bases and J by 2 bases, leaving 11 bases between them. Germline lookup yields CDR1 LNHDA and CDR2 SQIVND (reference sequence). CDR3 length: 14 amino acids. In DNA form, the CDR3 reads TGTGCCAGTACTGGACAGCCTAACACCGGGGAGCTGTTTTTT. Translating gives CASTGQPNTGELFF.

V and J are TRBV30 and TRBJ2-5; D remains unclear. The CDR3 consists of 13 residues. Germline V gene sequence: CDR1 GTSNPN, CDR2 SVGIG (reference sequence). Trimming took 2 bases from V and 1 from J, leaving 8 bases between them. Here the CDR3 reads CAWSFSVQETQYF. The CDR3 DNA follows: TGTGCCTGGAGTTTCAGTGTCCAAGAGACCCAGTACTTC.

This chain links TRBV4-3 with TRBJ1-2, with 9 bases matching TRBD1. The CDR3 is 14 amino acids. The trim removed 2 bases at V and 4 bases at J, leaving 2 bases unmatched. Germline V gene sequence: CDR1 LGHNA, CDR2 YSLEER. This CDR3 reads CASSQTGGAYGYTF. In nucleotides, the CDR3 is TGCGCCAGCAGCCAAACAGGGGGCGCCTATGGCTACACCTTC.

The chain employs TRBV7-3 and TRBJ2-1; TRBD2 aligns across 14 bases. V lost 5 bases to trimming and J lost 7 bases; unmatched junction nucleotides: 4. The CDR3 runs to 15 residues. CDR1 and CDR2 (germline): SGHTA, FQGTGA. CDR3 region: CASSPTSGGVNEQFF. The CDR3 DNA sequence: TGTGCCAGCAGCCCGACTAGCGGGGGGGTTAATGAGCAGTTCTTC.

This rearrangement joins TRBV18 to TRBJ2-7; 7 bases are a match to TRBD2. With 6 bases clipped from V and 1 base from J, the junction kept 9 bases outside the gene matches. Germline assignment: CDR1 KGHSH and CDR2 LQKENI. The CDR3 length is 15 residues. The CDR3 spells CASSSGAASSYEQYF. CDR3 nucleotides: TGTGCCAGCTCCAGCGGGGCAGCCTCGTCCTACGAGCAGTACTTC.

The chain uses TRBV7-8 and TRBJ1-6; D might be TRBD1 (6 bases). The CDR3 is made up of 15 amino acids. The germline gives CDR1 SGHVS, CDR2 FQNEAQ. Trimming cost V 2 bases and J 3 bases, with 8 bases left between them. The DNA for the CDR3 is TGTGCCAGCAGCTTACTGGACAGCTATAATTCACCCCTCCACTTT. Encoded protein: CASSLLDSYNSPLHF. Combining the CDR3 with reference TRBV7-8 and TRBJ1-6 gives the whole variable domain GAGVSQSPRYKVAKRGQDVALRCDPISGHVSLFWYQQALGQGPEFLTYFQNEAQLDKSGLPSDRFFAERPEGSVSTLKIQRTQQEDSAVYLCASSLLDSYNSPLHFGNGTRLTVT.

V and J are TRBV3-1 (or the pseudogene TRBV3-2) and TRBJ1-3; 8 nucleotides line up with TRBD1. CDR1 and CDR2 (germline): LGHDT, YNNKEL (reference sequence). The junction had 9 bases not matched to a gene; V was cut back by 0 bases and J by 5 bases. The CDR3 contains 17 residues. The CDR3 protein is CASSQEPGGDLRNTIYF. The CDR3 DNA is TGTGCCAGCAGCCAAGAACCAGGGGGCGACTTACGAAACACCATATATTTT.

This chain uses TRBV7-9 with TRBJ2-2; tentatively, D is TRBD2 (5 bases). CDR1 and CDR2 (germline): SEHNR, FQNEAQ (reference sequence). The V and J ends lost 8 bases and 4 bases respectively, with 20 bases between them. The CDR3 is 16 amino acids. The CDR3 nucleotides are TGTGCCAGCCCCCCGGTTCGGGAAACCCCCACCGGGGAGCTGTTTTTT. Translating it yields CASPPVRETPTGELFF. Full variable domain (missing parts from reference TRBV7-9 and TRBJ2-2): DTGVSQNPRHKITKRGQNVTFRCDPISEHNRLYWYRQTLGQGPEFLTYFQNEAQLEKSRLLSDRFSAERPKGSFSTLEIQRTEQGDSAMYLCASPPVRETPTGELFFGEGSRLTVL.

This clone has only one observation. The chain couples TRBV12-3 or TRBV12-4 to TRBJ2-1; 7 nucleotides align to TRBD2. The CDR3 length is 11 residues. Losses at the gene ends were 3 bases for V and 14 bases for J; bases not matched to a gene: 4. This chain's CDR3 is CASSLGRAEFF. CDR3 DNA sequence: TGTGCCAGCAGTTTGGGGAGGGCGGAGTTCTTC.

The rearrangement links TRBV5-6 to TRBJ2-3; 7 nucleotides align to TRBD2. J gave up 3 bases and V 0 bases, and 4 bases lay outside the gene matches. Germline V gives CDR1 SGHDT, CDR2 YYEEEE. CDR3 length equals 15 residues. CDR3 residues: CASSLVGGSTDTQYF. Written as DNA, the CDR3 is TGTGCCAGCAGCTTGGTCGGGGGGTCTACAGATACGCAGTATTTT.

V is TRBV19 and J is TRBJ1-5; D is unresolved. Germline V lookup: CDR1 LNHDA, CDR2 SQIVND (reference sequence). Trimming removed 5 bases at V and 9 bases at J, with 11 bases between. The CDR3 loop spans 12 amino acids. CDR3: CASSSQRGPQHF. CDR3 coding DNA: TGTGCCAGTAGTTCCCAACGGGGGCCCCAGCATTTT.